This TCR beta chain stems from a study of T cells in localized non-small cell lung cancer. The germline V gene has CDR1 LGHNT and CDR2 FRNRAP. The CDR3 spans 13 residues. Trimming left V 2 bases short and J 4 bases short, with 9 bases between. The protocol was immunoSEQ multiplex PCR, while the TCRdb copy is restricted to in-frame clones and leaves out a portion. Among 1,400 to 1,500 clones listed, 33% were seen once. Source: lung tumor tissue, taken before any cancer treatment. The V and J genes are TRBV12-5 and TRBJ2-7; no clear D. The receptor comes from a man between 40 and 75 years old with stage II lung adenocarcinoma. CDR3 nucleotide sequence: TGTGCTAGTGGTTTGCAGGTTGGGTACGAGCAGTACTTC. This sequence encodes CASGLQVGYEQYF.